This is a list of T cell receptor beta chains from one sample in a study of neurological immune-mediated disorders. Using its own MiXCR run on the 5' RACE reads, TCRdb lists one record per CDR3 protein. Of tens of thousands of distinct CDR3 sequences listed, roughly 13% were seen once; the top ten hold under 5.5%. Sequencing was performed on PBMCs. All receptors come from a female donor with HTLV-1-associated myelopathy (HAM/TSP). The CDR3 runs from the conserved cysteine through the conserved F or W. D genes are given only for firm matches. Size tells how often a clone was seen (once, few, many) or the class of an expanded clone, and some rows leave it out.

CDR3aa	CDR3nt	v_gene	j_gene	d_gene	abundance
CASSFGTGSSGALFF	TGCGCCAGCAGCTTCGGGACAGGGTCGTCCGGGGCGCTGTTTTTT	TRBV5-1	TRBJ2-2	TRBD1	NA
CASSQIGGSGYTF	TGTGCCAGCAGTCAAATCGGAGGAAGTGGCTACACCTTC	TRBV6-6	TRBJ1-2	NA	once
CSARVASGISDTQYF	TGCAGTGCTAGAGTCGCTAGCGGGATATCAGATACGCAGTATTTT	TRBV20-1	TRBJ2-3	TRBD2	few
CSAPRNEEKLFF	TGCAGTGCTCCCCGAAACGAGGAAAAACTGTTTTTT	TRBV20-1	TRBJ1-4	NA	few
CASSARTGGNTIYF	TGTGCCAGCAGCGCGAGGACTGGAGGAAACACCATATATTTT	TRBV7-9	TRBJ1-3	NA	many
CASSGGQVDYGYTF	TGTGCCAGCAGCGGCGGACAGGTCGACTATGGCTACACCTTC	TRBV9	TRBJ1-2	TRBD1	many
CSASSVGGWDEQFF	TGCAGTGCCTCAAGTGTGGGGGGGTGGGATGAGCAGTTCTTC	TRBV20-1	TRBJ2-1	TRBD2	many
CASSSGTSPQPYNEQFF	TGCGCCAGCAGCTCCGGGACTAGTCCTCAACCCTACAATGAGCAGTTCTTC	TRBV5-1	TRBJ2-1	TRBD2	many
CASSLEARGSYNEQFF	TGCGCCAGCAGCTTGGAGGCCAGGGGTTCCTACAATGAGCAGTTCTTC	TRBV5-1	TRBJ2-1	NA	many
CASSYAGGKTQYF	TGTGCCAGCAGTTACGCGGGGGGGAAGACCCAGTACTTC	TRBV6-5	TRBJ2-5	TRBD2	many
CSAGIPLAGFDTQYF	TGCAGTGCGGGTATCCCCCTAGCGGGTTTCGATACGCAGTATTTT	TRBV20-1	TRBJ2-3	TRBD2	many
CASSLATSGAWEQFF	TGCGCCAGCAGCTTGGCGACTAGCGGGGCGTGGGAGCAGTTCTTC	TRBV5-1	TRBJ2-1	TRBD2	many
CASSPEYRGQETQYF	TGCGCCAGCAGCCCGGAGTACAGGGGACAAGAGACCCAGTACTTC	TRBV4-1	TRBJ2-5	TRBD1	many
CASSLRAGGAIDTQYF	TGTGCCAGCAGCTTAAGAGCGGGGGGGGCAATAGATACGCAGTATTTT	TRBV7-2	TRBJ2-3	TRBD2	NA
CASSFTGVGEKLFF	TGTGCCAGCAGCTTCACAGGGGTTGGAGAAAAACTGTTTTTT	TRBV7-9	TRBJ1-4	TRBD1	many
CASSATGANVLTF	TGTGCCAGCAGTGCCACTGGGGCCAACGTCCTGACTTTC	TRBV6-1	TRBJ2-6	NA	few
CVSSQRDRGTYEQYF	TGTGTCAGCAGCCAACGTGACAGGGGTACCTACGAGCAGTACTTC	TRBV12-3/TRBV12-4	TRBJ2-7	TRBD1	NA
CASSTSGGSTDTQYF	TGTGCCAGCTCAACTAGCGGGGGGAGCACAGATACGCAGTATTTT	TRBV6-4	TRBJ2-3	TRBD2	NA
CASSSGGWGTDTQYF	TGTGCCAGCAGTTCTGGCGGCTGGGGCACAGATACGCAGTATTTT	TRBV12-3/TRBV12-4	TRBJ2-3	NA	many
CASSQAGQGINHPQHF	TGCGCCAGCAGCCAAGCGGGGCAGGGGATCAATCACCCCCAGCATTTT	TRBV4-3	TRBJ1-5	NA	NA
CASSYGQGGSSTQYF	TGTGCCAGCAGTTACGGACAGGGCGGATCAAGTACGCAGTATTTT	TRBV12-3/TRBV12-4	TRBJ2-3	TRBD1	NA
CASSLDGGNTEAFF	TGCGCCAGCAGCTTGGATGGAGGGAACACTGAAGCTTTCTTT	TRBV5-1	TRBJ1-1	NA	many
CASSQAGTGRTGELFF	TGTGCCAGCAGCCAAGCCGGGACAGGGAGGACCGGGGAGCTGTTTTTT	TRBV3-1	TRBJ2-2	TRBD1	many
CASSGRDGGNTGELFF	TGTGCCAGCAGCGGCCGGGACGGGGGAAACACCGGGGAGCTGTTTTTT	TRBV9	TRBJ2-2	NA	many
CASRFSGQGTDTQYF	TGTGCAAGTCGCTTTAGTGGACAGGGCACAGATACGCAGTATTTT	TRBV12-2	TRBJ2-3	NA	few
CASSLGRGAIRRTSTEAFF	TGCGCCAGCAGCTTGGGCAGGGGGGCCATTCGACGTACGAGCACTGAAGCTTTCTTT	TRBV5-1	TRBJ1-1	TRBD1	NA
CSASHRGRQYF	TGCAGTGCTTCACACAGGGGTCGGCAGTACTTC	TRBV20-1	TRBJ2-7	TRBD1	many
CASSYRDRDIQYF	TGCGCCAGCAGCTACCGGGACAGGGACATTCAGTACTTC	TRBV5-1	TRBJ2-4	TRBD1	many
CAWSVQKYEQYF	TGTGCCTGGAGTGTACAGAAGTACGAGCAGTACTTC	TRBV30	TRBJ2-7	NA	few